This T cell receptor beta chain was sequenced during a study of T cells in Graves' hyperthyroidism and ophthalmopathy. Study-wide findings and caveats: In blood, most of the thyroid clonotypes expanded above 0.001 were also present. Median prediction lead before ophthalmopathy onset was 5 to 7 months with the model. Using 13 V-J features, a model discriminated ophthalmopathy from stable hyperthyroidism.

The study excluded patients with uncontrolled infection, other autoimmune disease, pregnancy or lactation. Using RNA transcripts as the source, TCR beta CDR3 regions were amplified. The TCR CDR3 was amplified in a first-round RT-PCR using the HTBI primer set. TCRdb used MiXCR to reprocess the multiplex PCR reads, holding one entry per CDR3 protein. The sample yields around 660,000 distinct CDR3 sequences, nearly 45% seen once. The CDR3 has 15 residues. CDR1 is SGHRS, CDR2 YFSETQ, per germline. Points on this clonotype: Antigen specificity is unknown. A much larger clone lies a single base off, so this may be a read error.

The rearrangement joins TRBV5-1 to TRBJ1-1; 10 nucleotides line up with TRBD1. This receptor was obtained from an adult man with Graves' disease, either hyperthyroidism or ophthalmopathy (not recorded which). The material sequenced was peripheral blood or thyroid tissue (not recorded which). CDR3 bases: TGCGTCAGCAGCGTGACAGGGGGCGGGAACACTGAAGCTTTCTTT. As protein: CVSSVTGGGNTEAFF.